The 24 T cell receptor beta chains listed next were all sequenced from one sample in a study of spatial heterogeneity in lung cancer. The sample's time point: sample taken at primary tumor resection. Whole RNA, isolated from tumor, nontumor lung or frozen PBMC, was sequenced without prior sorting. Using its own MiXCR run on the 5' RACE reads, TCRdb lists one record per CDR3 protein. The sample has 49,000 or so distinct CDR3 sequences, approximately 10% seen once. The material was PBMCs, obtained at surgery. The receptor set was obtained from a female donor with early-stage non-small cell lung cancer.

With respect to this clonotype: One junction end does not reproduce the germline sequence, and a read error may be involved. V usage is TRBV5-6 and J usage is TRBJ2-3, with D uncertain. This CDR3 contains 9 residues. Germline CDR1 and CDR2: SGHDT and YYEEEE. This CDR3 is CASSPGLVF. CDR3 sequence (DNA): TGTGCCAGCAGCCCGGGTCTTGTGTTT. Full variable domain (outside the CDR3, taken from reference TRBV5-6 and TRBJ2-3): DAGVTQSPTHLIKTRGQQVTLRCSPKSGHDTVSWYQQALGQGPQFIFQYYEEEERQRGNFPDRFSGHQFPNYSSELNVNALLLGDSALYLCASSPGLVFGPGTRLTVL.

A few counts support this clonotype. This chain connects TRBV5-1 to TRBJ2-7, with a tentative D call TRBD2 (5 bases). This CDR3 region has 13 residues. Trimming took off 4 bases at V and 4 bases at J, with 12 bases between the two ends. The germline V gene encodes CDR1 SGHRS and CDR2 YFSETQ. The CDR3: CASSISTGYEQYF. Written as DNA, the CDR3 is TGCGCCAGCAGCATCTCGACGGGGTACGAGCAGTACTTC.

In its sample, this clonotype was seen a few times. V and J are TRBV4-2 and TRBJ1-4, with D perhaps TRBD1 (6 bases). V shed 3 bases and J shed 5 bases, with 16 bases lying between them. This CDR3 comprises 16 residues. Germline-derived CDR1 and CDR2 are LGHNA and YNFKEQ. This chain's CDR3 is CASSQRGGQLNEKLFF. The CDR3, as DNA: TGTGCCAGCAGCCAGAGGGGAGGACAGTTGAATGAAAAACTGTTTTTT.

This clonotype occurred a few times. The genes are TRBV20-1 and TRBJ2-1; 8 bases match TRBD1. This CDR3 comprises 15 residues. V lost 2 bases and J lost 6; bases outside the gene matches: 9. Germline values: CDR1 DFQATT, CDR2 SNEGSKA (reference sequence). The chain's CDR3 is CSARNPGQVVNEQFF. The DNA for the CDR3 is TGCAGTGCTAGAAATCCGGGACAGGTGGTCAATGAGCAGTTCTTC.

CDR3 DNA: TGTGCCACCAGTGATCCTAATCCCGGGACAGGGACGAATGAGCAGTTCTTC. It codes for CATSDPNPGTGTNEQFF. The V and J genes are TRBV24-1 and TRBJ2-1; 9 bases are a match to TRBD1. Germline assignment: CDR1 KGHDR and CDR2 SFDVKD. Trimming cost V 3 bases and J 7 bases; bases outside gene matches: 12. The CDR3 is 17 amino acids.

The rearrangement links TRBV20-1 to TRBJ2-3; D unresolved. Germline V gene lookup returns CDR1 DFQATT and CDR2 SNEGSKA (reference sequence). The CDR3 loop spans 14 amino acids. The V and J ends lost 5 bases and 2 bases respectively, with 14 bases between them. CDR3 coding DNA: TGCAGTGCTCAACTAATTATACACACAGATACGCAGTATTTT. This translates into CSAQLIIHTDTQYF.

V usage is TRBV7-2 and J usage is TRBJ2-3; D uncertain. The CDR3 has 14 residues. The V end lost 5 bases, the J end lost 0 bases, and 9 bases lay between the germline ends. In germline, CDR1 is SGHTA, CDR2 FQGNSA. Written as DNA, the CDR3 is TGTGCCAGCAGCCCGGGCGCTAGCACAGATACGCAGTATTTT. Its translation: CASSPGASTDTQYF.

This clonotype has only a few counts. The chain uses TRBV18 and TRBJ2-5; 7 bases fit TRBD2. Unmatched junction bases numbered 8, after V lost 6 bases and J lost 4 bases. Per germline, CDR1 KGHSH and CDR2 LQKENI. CDR3 length: 14 amino acids. CDR3 loop: CASSRGRNGETQYF. CDR3 nucleotides: TGTGCCAGCTCTCGCGGGAGAAATGGAGAGACCCAGTACTTC.

A few counts support this clonotype. This sequence joins TRBV6-6 and TRBJ2-7; 7 bases line up with TRBD2. Trimming at V came to 6 bases and at J to 1 base, leaving 6 bases not matched to a gene. This CDR3 comprises 14 residues. Germline V gives CDR1 MNHNY, CDR2 SVGAGI (reference sequence). The CDR3 DNA follows: TGTGCCAGCAGGGCGGGGGACGGTTCCTACGAGCAGTACTTC. Translating gives CASRAGDGSYEQYF.

This clonotype was picked up many times. The V call is TRBV6-4, the J call TRBJ2-7; 14 bases fit TRBD2. Germline CDR1 MRHNA, CDR2 SNTAGT. This CDR3 spans 18 amino acids. Trimming cost V 5 bases and J 4 bases; bases outside gene matches: 13. The CDR3 DNA reads as TGTGCCAGCAGTAGACTAGCGGGGGGGCCGCTTGAGTTTTACGAGCAGTACTTC. As protein: CASSRLAGGPLEFYEQYF.

This clonotype has a count of ten or more. V gene TRBV6-5 combines with J gene TRBJ2-5; 9 bases are a match to TRBD2. The trim removed 8 bases at V and 5 bases at J, leaving 6 bases unmatched. The CDR3 consists of 13 residues. CDR1 MNHEY and CDR2 SVGAGI come from the germline V gene. This CDR3 reads CASGRGGDETQYF. The CDR3 coding sequence is TGTGCCAGCGGGCGGGGGGGCGACGAGACCCAGTACTTC.

This clonotype was seen once. The rearrangement links TRBV4-1 to TRBJ2-3; 7 positions agree with TRBD2. V shed 0 bases and J 7 bases; nucleotides not matched to a gene: 13. Per the germline V gene, CDR1 is MGHRA and CDR2 is YSYEKL. This CDR3 has 17 amino acids. The CDR3 sequence: CASSQDRLAGAFNTQYF. DNA for the CDR3: TGCGCCAGCAGCCAAGATCGATTAGCGGGCGCGTTTAATACGCAGTATTTT.

The chain has TRBV5-6 and TRBJ2-7; possible D gene TRBD1, 5 bases. V shed 4 bases and J shed 4 bases, with 9 bases lying between them. Per the germline V gene, CDR1 is SGHDT and CDR2 is YYEEEE. CDR3 length: 12 amino acids. CDR3 sequence reads: CASSRAGYEQYF. CDR3 coding DNA: TGTGCCAGCAGCCGCGCAGGGTACGAGCAGTACTTC.

This chain joins TRBV19 and TRBJ2-3; D gene ambiguous. The germline gives CDR1 LNHDA, CDR2 SQIVND (reference sequence). The V end was cut by 0 bases, the J end by 4 bases, with 11 bases between. The CDR3 is 15 amino acids. The CDR3 DNA follows: TGTGCCAGTAGTATAGATGCGAATGGGGCAGATACGCAGTATTTT. As protein: CASSIDANGADTQYF.

The chain combines TRBV3-1 with TRBJ2-7, with a weak D call TRBD2 (5 bases). CDR1 LGHDT and CDR2 YNNKEL come from the germline V gene (reference sequence). The CDR3 has 13 residues. Trimming took 1 base from V and 7 from J, leaving 11 bases between them. CDR3 residues: CASSQGLWREQYF. The CDR3 coding sequence is TGTGCCAGCAGCCAAGGACTCTGGAGGGAGCAGTACTTC.

In this sample, this clonotype turned up many times. This chain links TRBV20-1 with TRBJ1-2, with D perhaps TRBD1 (6 bases). Trimming removed 2 bases from V and 4 bases from J, with 20 bases in between. The CDR3 consists of 16 residues. Germline CDR1 reads DFQATT; CDR2 reads SNEGSKA (reference sequence). The CDR3 loop reads CSARSRTDKLFYGYTF. CDR3 bases: TGCAGTGCTAGATCCAGGACAGATAAATTATTCTATGGCTACACCTTC.

The V and J genes are TRBV7-2 and TRBJ2-2; TRBD2 agrees at 10 bases. Germline trimming cut 4 bases from V and 6 bases from J; bases unmatched to any gene: 11. The V gene's germline CDR1 is SGHTA and CDR2 FQGNSA. The CDR3 has 17 residues. CDR3 DNA sequence: TGTGCCAGCAGCTCCCAGGTTGTAGCGGGGGGCGCCGGGGAGCTGTTTTTT. Its protein is CASSSQVVAGGAGELFF.

This clonotype was counted only a few times. The V and J genes are TRBV7-2 and TRBJ1-1; TRBD1 matches at 11 bases. The CDR3 length is 15 residues. Germline-derived CDR1 and CDR2 are SGHTA and FQGNSA. Losses at the gene ends were 0 bases for V and 11 bases for J; bases not matched to a gene: 8. CDR3 amino acids: CASSLAGTGGRKAFF. The CDR3 nucleotides are TGTGCCAGCAGCTTAGCCGGGACAGGGGGTAGAAAGGCTTTCTTT.

This clonotype was counted only a few times. The chain recombines TRBV7-9 with TRBJ2-4, with D unresolved. Trimming left V 5 bases short and J 10 bases short, with 15 bases between. The CDR3 contains 13 residues. Germline lookup yields CDR1 SEHNR and CDR2 FQNEAQ (reference sequence). CDR3 bases: TGTGCCAGCAGCGCTCGGGTCCCTGGGATTCAGTACTTC. Amino acids: CASSARVPGIQYF.

The V and J genes are TRBV5-1 and TRBJ1-2, with D possibly matching TRBD1 (5 bases). The CDR3 spans 15 residues. Looked up from germline, CDR1 is SGHRS and CDR2 is YFSETQ. Trimming took 4 bases from V and 8 from J, leaving 21 bases between them. The CDR3 protein is CASSQPGQGLLGYTF. The CDR3 nucleotides read TGCGCCAGCAGCCAGCCTGGTCAGGGATTGTTAGGCTACACCTTC.

The sample holds a few counts of this clonotype. J is TRBJ1-5 and V is TRBV7-8; maybe TRBD1 (6 bases). Germline assignment: CDR1 SGHVS and CDR2 FQNEAQ. CDR3 length: 17 amino acids. V was clipped by 5 bases and J by 0 bases, with 17 bases between them. The CDR3 nucleotides are TGTGCCAGCAGCCTCAGGACAGCAGGCGATAGCAATCAGCCCCAGCATTTT. Amino acid sequence: CASSLRTAGDSNQPQHF.

As for this clonotype: A much larger clone differs from this one at a single base, so this may be a read error. The chain recombines TRBV7-2 with TRBJ2-7; D may match TRBD1 or TRBD2 (5 bases each). Germline-derived CDR1 and CDR2 are SGHTA and FQGNSA. The CDR3 loop spans 13 amino acids. CDR3: CASGLAKGTPMYF. In nucleotides, the CDR3 is TGTGCCAGCGGCTTAGCGAAGGGGACCCCCATGTACTTC.

V gene TRBV19 combines with J gene TRBJ2-5, with D perhaps matching TRBD2 (6 bases). There are 16 residues in the CDR3. Per germline, CDR1 LNHDA and CDR2 SQIVND (reference sequence). The V gene lost 7 bases and the J gene lost 5 bases, with 23 bases spanning the gap. The CDR3: CASKSQAFGTGETQYF. DNA for the CDR3: TGTGCCAGTAAGAGTCAGGCCTTCGGGACTGGGGAGACCCAGTACTTC.

This clonotype was found many times. The J gene is TRBJ1-1, the V gene TRBV28; D gene unclear. This CDR3 is built from 12 residues. Trimming left V 3 bases short and J 1 base short, with 3 bases between. Germline V gene sequence: CDR1 MDHEN, CDR2 SYDVKM. This CDR3 reads CASSFQNTEAFF. CDR3 coding DNA: TGTGCCAGCAGTTTCCAGAACACTGAAGCTTTCTTT.